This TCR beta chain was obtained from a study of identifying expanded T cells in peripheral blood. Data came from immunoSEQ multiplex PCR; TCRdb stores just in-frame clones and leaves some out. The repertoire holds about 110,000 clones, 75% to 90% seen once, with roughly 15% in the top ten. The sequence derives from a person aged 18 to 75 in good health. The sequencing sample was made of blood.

The CDR3 is CASSFSSGGGETQYF. The DNA for the CDR3 is TGTGCCAGCAGCTTTTCCAGCGGGGGGGGAGAGACCCAGTACTTC. The rearrangement joins TRBV7-8 to TRBJ2-5; TRBD2 matches 10 bases. Trimming cost V 3 bases and J 4 bases; bases outside gene matches: 5. This CDR3 has 15 residues. Germline values: CDR1 SGHVS, CDR2 FQNEAQ. Based on the CDR3 plus reference TRBV7-8 and TRBJ2-5, the full variable domain is GAGVSQSPRYKVAKRGQDVALRCDPISGHVSLFWYQQALGQGPEFLTYFQNEAQLDKSGLPSDRFFAERPEGSVSTLKIQRTQQEDSAVYLCASSFSSGGGETQYFGPGTRLLVL.